Here is one TCR beta chain with its context. Germline-derived CDR1 and CDR2 are MDHEN and SYDVKM. The CDR3 is 15 residues long. Assay used: immunoSEQ multiplex PCR; TCRdb lists only in-frame clones, some missing. The sample lists about 34,000 clones; roughly four fifths were seen once. This specimen comes from a study of OX40 agonist ivuxolimab in advanced cancers. As for the study in general: Three individuals attained partial responses, comprising one hepatocellular carcinoma case and two cutaneous melanoma cases.

This sample comprised CD4+ or CD8+ T cells sorted from blood, obtained in a trial of the OX40 agonist ivuxolimab. The chain carries TRBV28 and TRBJ2-5, with 9 nucleotides matching TRBD1. The J call is doubtful: the DNA matches TRBJ2-7 better. The TCR originated in an adult with an advanced solid tumor such as melanoma, head and neck, liver or kidney cancer. In nucleotides, the CDR3 is TGTGCCAGCAGTTTCCAGACAGGGGGCTCCTACGAGCAGTACTTC. It specifies CASSFQTGGSYEQYF.